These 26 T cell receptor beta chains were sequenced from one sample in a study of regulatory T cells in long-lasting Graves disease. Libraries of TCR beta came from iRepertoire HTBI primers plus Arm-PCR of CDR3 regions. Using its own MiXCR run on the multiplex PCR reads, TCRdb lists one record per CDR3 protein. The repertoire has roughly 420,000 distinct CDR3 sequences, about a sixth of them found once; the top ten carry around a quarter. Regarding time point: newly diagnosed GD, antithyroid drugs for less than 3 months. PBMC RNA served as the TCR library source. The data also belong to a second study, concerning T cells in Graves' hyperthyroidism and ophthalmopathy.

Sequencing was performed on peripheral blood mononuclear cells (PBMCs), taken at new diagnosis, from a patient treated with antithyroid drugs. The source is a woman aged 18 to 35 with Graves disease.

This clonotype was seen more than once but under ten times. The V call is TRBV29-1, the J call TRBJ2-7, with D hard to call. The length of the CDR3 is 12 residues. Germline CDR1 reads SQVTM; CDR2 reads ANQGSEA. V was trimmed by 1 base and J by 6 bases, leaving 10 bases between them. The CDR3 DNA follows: TGCAGCGTTGAAGTGGGTTCAGCCGAGCAGTACTTC. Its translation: CSVEVGSAEQYF.

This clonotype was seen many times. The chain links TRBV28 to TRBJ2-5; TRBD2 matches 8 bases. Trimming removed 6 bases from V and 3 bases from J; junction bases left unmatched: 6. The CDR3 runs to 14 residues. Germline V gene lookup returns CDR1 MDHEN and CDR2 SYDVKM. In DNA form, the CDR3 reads TGTGCCAGCAGAGAAAGCGGGAGTAAAGAGACCCAGTACTTC. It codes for CASRESGSKETQYF.

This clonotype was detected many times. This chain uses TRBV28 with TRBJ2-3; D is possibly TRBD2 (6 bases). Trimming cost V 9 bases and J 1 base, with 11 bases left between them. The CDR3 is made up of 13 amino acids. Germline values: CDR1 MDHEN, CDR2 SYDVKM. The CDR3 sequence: CASVEGRTDTQYF. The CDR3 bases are TGTGCCAGTGTGGAGGGGCGCACAGATACGCAGTATTTT. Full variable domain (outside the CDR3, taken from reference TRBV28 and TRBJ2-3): DVKVTQSSRYLVKRTGEKVFLECVQDMDHENMFWYRQDPGLGLRLIYFSYDVKMKEKGDIPEGYSVSREKKERFSLILESASTNQTSMYLCASVEGRTDTQYFGPGTRLTVL.

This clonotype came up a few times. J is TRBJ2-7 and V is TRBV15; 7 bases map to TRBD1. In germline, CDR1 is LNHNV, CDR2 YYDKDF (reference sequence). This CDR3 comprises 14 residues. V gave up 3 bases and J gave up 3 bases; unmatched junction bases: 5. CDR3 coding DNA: TGTGCCACCAGCAGCCAGGACAGGATCTACGAGCAGTACTTC. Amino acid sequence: CATSSQDRIYEQYF.

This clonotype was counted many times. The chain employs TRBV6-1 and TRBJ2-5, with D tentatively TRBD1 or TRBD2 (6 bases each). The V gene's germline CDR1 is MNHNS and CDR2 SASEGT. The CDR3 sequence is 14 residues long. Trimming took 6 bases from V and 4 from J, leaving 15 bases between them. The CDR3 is CASRRAGGGETQYF. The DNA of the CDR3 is TGTGCCAGCAGAAGGGCCGGAGGGGGAGAGACCCAGTACTTC.

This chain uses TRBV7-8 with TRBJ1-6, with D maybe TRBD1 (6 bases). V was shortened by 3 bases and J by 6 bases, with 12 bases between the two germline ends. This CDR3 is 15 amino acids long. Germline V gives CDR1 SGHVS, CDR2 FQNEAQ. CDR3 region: CASSLTRDTNSPLHF. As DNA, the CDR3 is TGTGCCAGCAGCTTGACCCGGGACACTAATTCACCCCTCCACTTT.

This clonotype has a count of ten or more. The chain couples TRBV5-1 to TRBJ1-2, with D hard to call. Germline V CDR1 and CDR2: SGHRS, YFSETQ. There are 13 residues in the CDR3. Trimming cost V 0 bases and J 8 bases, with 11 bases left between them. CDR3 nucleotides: TGCGCCAGCAGCTTGGAGACATCGCAGGGCTACACCTTC. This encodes CASSLETSQGYTF.

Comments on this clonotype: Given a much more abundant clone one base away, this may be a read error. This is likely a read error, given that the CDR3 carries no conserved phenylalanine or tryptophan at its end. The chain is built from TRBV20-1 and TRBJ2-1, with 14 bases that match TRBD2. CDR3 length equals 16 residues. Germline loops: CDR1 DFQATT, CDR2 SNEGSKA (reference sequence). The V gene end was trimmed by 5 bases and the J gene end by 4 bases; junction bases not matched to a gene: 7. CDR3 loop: CSAVTSGRARYNEQFL. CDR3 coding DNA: TGCAGTGCTGTGACTAGCGGGAGGGCACGGTACAATGAGCAGTTCTTA.

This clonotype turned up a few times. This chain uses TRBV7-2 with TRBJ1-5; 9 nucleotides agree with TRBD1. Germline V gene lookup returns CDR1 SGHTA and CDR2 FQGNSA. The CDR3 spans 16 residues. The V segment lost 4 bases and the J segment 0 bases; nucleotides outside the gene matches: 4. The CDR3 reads CASSSRTGDSNQPQHF. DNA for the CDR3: TGTGCCAGCAGCTCCCGGACAGGGGATAGCAATCAGCCCCAGCATTTT. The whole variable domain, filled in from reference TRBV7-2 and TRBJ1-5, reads GAGVSQSPSNKVTEKGKDVELRCDPISGHTALYWYRQSLGQGLEFLIYFQGNSAPDKSGLPSDRFSAERTGGSVSTLTIQRTQQEDSAVYLCASSSRTGDSNQPQHFGDGTRLSIL.

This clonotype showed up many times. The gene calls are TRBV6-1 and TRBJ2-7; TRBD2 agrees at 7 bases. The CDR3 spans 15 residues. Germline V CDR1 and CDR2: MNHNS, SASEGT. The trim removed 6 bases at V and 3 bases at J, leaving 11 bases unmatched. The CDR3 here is CASSPPSGVLYEQYF. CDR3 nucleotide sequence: TGTGCCAGCAGCCCCCCCAGCGGGGTTCTCTACGAGCAGTACTTC.

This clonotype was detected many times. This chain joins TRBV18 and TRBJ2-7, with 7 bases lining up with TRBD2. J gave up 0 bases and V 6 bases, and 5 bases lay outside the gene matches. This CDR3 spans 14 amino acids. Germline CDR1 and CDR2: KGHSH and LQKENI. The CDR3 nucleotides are TGTGCCAGCTCGTCTAGCGGCGCCTCCTACGAGCAGTACTTC. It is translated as CASSSSGASYEQYF.

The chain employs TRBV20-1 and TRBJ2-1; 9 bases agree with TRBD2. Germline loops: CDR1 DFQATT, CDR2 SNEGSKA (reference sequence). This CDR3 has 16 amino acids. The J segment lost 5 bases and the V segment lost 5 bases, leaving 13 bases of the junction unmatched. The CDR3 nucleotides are TGCAGTGCTCAAACCTTAGGGACTAGCATCCACAATGAGCAGTTCTTC. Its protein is CSAQTLGTSIHNEQFF.

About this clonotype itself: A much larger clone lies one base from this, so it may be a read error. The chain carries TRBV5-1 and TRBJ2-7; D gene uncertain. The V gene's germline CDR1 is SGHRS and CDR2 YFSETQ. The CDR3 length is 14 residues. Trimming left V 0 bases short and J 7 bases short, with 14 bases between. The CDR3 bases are TGCGCCAGCAGCTTGGTCGCTACCGGCAATGAGCAGTACTTC. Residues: CASSLVATGNEQYF.

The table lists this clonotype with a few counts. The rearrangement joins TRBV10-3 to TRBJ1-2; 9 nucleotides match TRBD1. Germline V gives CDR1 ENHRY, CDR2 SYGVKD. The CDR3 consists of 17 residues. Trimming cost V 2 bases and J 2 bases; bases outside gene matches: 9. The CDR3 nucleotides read TGTGCCATCAGTGAGGCGACAGGGGGACGTCGCAACTATGGCTACACCTTC. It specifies CAISEATGGRRNYGYTF.

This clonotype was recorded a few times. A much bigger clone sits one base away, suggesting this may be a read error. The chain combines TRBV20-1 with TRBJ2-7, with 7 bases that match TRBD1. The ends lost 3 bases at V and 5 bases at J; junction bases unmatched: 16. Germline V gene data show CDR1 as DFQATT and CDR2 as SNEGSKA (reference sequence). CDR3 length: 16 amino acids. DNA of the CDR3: TGCAGTGCTAGTGACCCCGCGACAGGGAGCACCCACGAGCAGTACTTC. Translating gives CSASDPATGSTHEQYF.

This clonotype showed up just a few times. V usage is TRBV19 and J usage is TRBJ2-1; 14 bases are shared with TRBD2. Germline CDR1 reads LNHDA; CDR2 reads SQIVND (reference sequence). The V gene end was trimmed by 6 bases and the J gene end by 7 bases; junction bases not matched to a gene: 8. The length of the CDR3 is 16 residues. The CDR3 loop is CASREKTSGRGNEQFF. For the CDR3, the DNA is TGTGCCAGTAGGGAAAAGACTAGCGGGAGGGGGAATGAGCAGTTCTTC.

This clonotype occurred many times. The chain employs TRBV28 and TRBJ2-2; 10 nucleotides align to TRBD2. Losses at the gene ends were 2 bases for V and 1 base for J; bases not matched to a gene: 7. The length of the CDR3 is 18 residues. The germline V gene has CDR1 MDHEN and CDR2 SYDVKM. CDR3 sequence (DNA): TGTGCCAGCAGTTTACCTGGACTAGCGGCTATGAACACCGGGGAGCTGTTTTTT. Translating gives CASSLPGLAAMNTGELFF. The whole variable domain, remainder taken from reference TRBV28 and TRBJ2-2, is DVKVTQSSRYLVKRTGEKVFLECVQDMDHENMFWYRQDPGLGLRLIYFSYDVKMKEKGDIPEGYSVSREKKERFSLILESASTNQTSMYLCASSLPGLAAMNTGELFFGEGSRLTVL.

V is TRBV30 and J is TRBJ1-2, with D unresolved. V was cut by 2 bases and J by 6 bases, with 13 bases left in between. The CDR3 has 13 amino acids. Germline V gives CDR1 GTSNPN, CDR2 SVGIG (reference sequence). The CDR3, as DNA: TGTGCCTGGAGTTATACAGTGCATGATGGCTACACCTTC. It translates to CAWSYTVHDGYTF.

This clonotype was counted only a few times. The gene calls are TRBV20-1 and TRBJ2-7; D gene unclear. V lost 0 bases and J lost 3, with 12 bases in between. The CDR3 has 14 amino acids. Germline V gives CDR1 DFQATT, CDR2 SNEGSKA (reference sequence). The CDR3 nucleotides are TGCAGTGCTAGAGAGTTAGACCCTTTCTACGAGCAGTACTTC. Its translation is CSARELDPFYEQYF.

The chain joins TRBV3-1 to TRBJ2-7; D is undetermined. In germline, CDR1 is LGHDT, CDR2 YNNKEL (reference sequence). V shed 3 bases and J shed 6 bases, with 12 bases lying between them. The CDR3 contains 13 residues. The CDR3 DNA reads TGTGCCAGCAGCCATGAAGACAAGCTCGAGCAGTACTTC. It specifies CASSHEDKLEQYF.

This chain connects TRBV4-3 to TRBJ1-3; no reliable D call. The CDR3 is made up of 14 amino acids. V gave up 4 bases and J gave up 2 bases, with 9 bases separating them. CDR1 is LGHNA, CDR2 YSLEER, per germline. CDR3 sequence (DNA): TGCGCCAGCAGCCCCGATTTGGCTGGAAACACCATATATTTT. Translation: CASSPDLAGNTIYF.

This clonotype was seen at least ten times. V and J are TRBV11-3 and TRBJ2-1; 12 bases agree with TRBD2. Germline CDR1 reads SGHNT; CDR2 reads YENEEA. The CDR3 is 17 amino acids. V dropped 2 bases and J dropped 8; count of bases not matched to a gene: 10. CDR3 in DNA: TGTGCCAGCAGCTTAAGGCTAGCGGGAGGGCCTAGGGATGAGCAGTTCTTC. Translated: CASSLRLAGGPRDEQFF.

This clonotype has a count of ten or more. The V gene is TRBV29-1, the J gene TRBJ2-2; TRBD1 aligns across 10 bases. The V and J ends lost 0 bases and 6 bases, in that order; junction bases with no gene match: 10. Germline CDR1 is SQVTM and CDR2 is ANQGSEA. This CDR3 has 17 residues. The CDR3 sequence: CSVEDWGQGRRSGELFF. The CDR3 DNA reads TGCAGCGTTGAAGATTGGGGACAGGGGCGACGTTCCGGGGAGCTGTTTTTT.

The CDR3 DNA reads as TGTGCCAGCAGCTCAACACAGGGGATTGACGGCTACACCTTC. Residues: CASSSTQGIDGYTF. The chain joins TRBV7-9 to TRBJ1-2; 7 bases agree with TRBD1. This CDR3 spans 14 amino acids. V gave up 4 bases and J gave up 8 bases; unmatched junction bases: 10. Per germline, CDR1 SEHNR and CDR2 FQNEAQ (reference sequence). The complete variable domain, with remaining parts taken from reference TRBV7-9 and TRBJ1-2, reads DTGVSQNPRHKITKRGQNVTFRCDPISEHNRLYWYRQTLGQGPEFLTYFQNEAQLEKSRLLSDRFSAERPKGSFSTLEIQRTEQGDSAMYLCASSSTQGIDGYTFGSGTRLTVV.

The CDR3 loop is CASSFGLGQGFPGLAGNEQFF. CDR3 in DNA: TGCGCCAGCAGCTTCGGGTTGGGACAGGGATTTCCGGGACTAGCGGGCAATGAGCAGTTCTTC. V and J are TRBV5-1 and TRBJ2-1, with 12 bases lining up with TRBD2. Germline loops: CDR1 SGHRS, CDR2 YFSETQ. The CDR3 totals 21 residues. V lost 2 bases and J lost 6; bases outside the gene matches: 21.

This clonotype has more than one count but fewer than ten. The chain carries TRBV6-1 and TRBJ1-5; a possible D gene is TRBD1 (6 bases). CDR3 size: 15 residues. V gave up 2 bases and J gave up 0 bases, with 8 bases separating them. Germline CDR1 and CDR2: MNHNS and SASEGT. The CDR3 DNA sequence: TGTGCCAGCAGTGAAAGCAGGGGTAGCAATCAGCCCCAGCATTTT. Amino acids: CASSESRGSNQPQHF.